Following are 10 T cell receptor beta chains from one sample sequenced in a study of blood T cell repertoires in COVID-19. Only in-frame clones appear in the TCRdb table, and some are missing; sequencing was by immunoSEQ multiplex PCR. Among under 150,000 clones listed, roughly 85% were seen once. The sequencing input was peripheral blood. Receptors originate from a woman in her fifties or sixties with COVID-19, enrolled during active disease.

The rearrangement joins TRBV5-1 to TRBJ2-2, with 10 bases aligning to TRBD2. This CDR3 contains 14 residues. Germline assignment: CDR1 SGHRS and CDR2 YFSETQ. The junction had 5 bases not matched to a gene; V was cut back by 8 bases and J by 4 bases. CDR3 coding DNA: TGCGCCAGTCATAGCGGGGGGACCACCGGGGAGCTGTTTTTT. Protein sequence: CASHSGGTTGELFF.

The chain combines TRBV4-2 with TRBJ2-7; TRBD2 matches at 8 bases. The CDR3 totals 17 residues. Germline loops: CDR1 LGHNA, CDR2 YNFKEQ. V shed 0 bases and J 4 bases; nucleotides not matched to a gene: 11. The CDR3 protein is CASSQEIGLAGRYEQYF. The CDR3 nucleotides are TGTGCCAGCAGCCAAGAAATTGGTCTAGCGGGTAGGTACGAGCAGTACTTC.

The rearrangement joins TRBV7-7 to TRBJ2-7; TRBD1 matches 7 bases. CDR1 SSHAT and CDR2 FNYEAQ come from the germline V gene (reference sequence). This CDR3 is 13 amino acids long. V was pared by 1 base and J by 3 bases, with 0 bases of the junction left unmatched. The DNA of the CDR3 is TGTGCCAGCAGCTTAGACAGGGGCTACGAGCAGTACTTC. This codes for CASSLDRGYEQYF.

The chain couples TRBV5-6 to TRBJ2-3; 12 bases agree with TRBD2. The CDR3 runs 16 residues. Germline assignment: CDR1 SGHDT and CDR2 YYEEEE. The V segment lost 4 bases and the J segment 2 bases; nucleotides outside the gene matches: 5. The DNA for the CDR3 is TGTGCCAGCAGCCCCGGGACTAGCGGGCTCACAGATACGCAGTATTTT. The encoded protein is CASSPGTSGLTDTQYF.

The J gene is TRBJ2-5, the V gene TRBV9; TRBD1 might be the D (6 bases). Germline V gives CDR1 SGDLS, CDR2 YYNGEE. The germline V and J ends were trimmed by 0 bases and 2 bases, with 8 bases remaining between them. CDR3 length equals 14 residues. The CDR3 DNA reads as TGTGCCAGCAGCGTAGCTCAGGGGCAAGAGACCCAGTACTTC. Translation gives CASSVAQGQETQYF. Using reference TRBV9 and TRBJ2-5 for the parts outside the CDR3, the full variable domain is DSGVTQTPKHLITATGQRVTLRCSPRSGDLSVYWYQQSLDQGLQFLIQYYNGEERAKGNILERFSAQQFPDLHSELNLSSLELGDSALYFCASSVAQGQETQYFGPGTRLLVL.

The V gene is TRBV3-1 (or the pseudogene TRBV3-2), the J gene TRBJ2-3; 12 nucleotides match TRBD2. The CDR3 consists of 18 residues. The germline CDR1 and CDR2 sequences are LGHDT and YNNKEL (reference sequence). The V gene end was trimmed by 4 bases and the J gene end by 4 bases; junction bases not matched to a gene: 12. The CDR3 region is CASSPHFGLAGWPDTQYF. The CDR3 DNA reads TGTGCCAGCAGCCCACACTTCGGACTAGCGGGGTGGCCAGATACGCAGTATTTT.

This clone was counted only a few times. This chain uses TRBV6-5 with TRBJ1-2; 7 bases match TRBD1. The CDR3 covers 14 residues. The V gene's germline CDR1 is MNHEY and CDR2 SVGAGI. V dropped 6 bases and J dropped 0; count of bases not matched to a gene: 4. CDR3 region: CASRSGTANYGYTF. The CDR3 DNA reads TGTGCCAGCAGGTCCGGGACAGCTAACTATGGCTACACCTTC.

This clone has just a few counts. The chain recombines TRBV18 with TRBJ2-7; 7 bases are a match to TRBD1. This CDR3 is 15 amino acids long. Losses at the gene ends were 5 bases for V and 3 bases for J; bases not matched to a gene: 10. Germline V CDR1 and CDR2: KGHSH, LQKENI. The CDR3 protein is CASSVLQGIVYEQYF. Here the CDR3 DNA reads TGTGCCAGCTCAGTGTTACAGGGGATCGTCTACGAGCAGTACTTC.

J is TRBJ2-1 and V is TRBV18, with TRBD2 matching over 15 bases. This CDR3 region has 15 residues. Germline lookup yields CDR1 KGHSH and CDR2 LQKENI. Trimming removed 2 bases from V and 7 bases from J; junction bases left unmatched: 0. This CDR3 is CASSPGLAGGNEQFF. The CDR3 DNA reads TGTGCCAGCTCACCAGGACTAGCGGGGGGGAATGAGCAGTTCTTC.

In DNA, the CDR3 is TGTGCCAGCAGCTCAGAGGACAGGGGGCCGAATGAAAAACTGTTTTTT. Residues: CASSSEDRGPNEKLFF. This chain connects TRBV9 to TRBJ1-4, with 11 bases identical to TRBD1. Germline V gene sequence: CDR1 SGDLS, CDR2 YYNGEE. V lost 4 bases, J lost 5 bases, and 7 bases stayed unmatched. This CDR3 has 16 residues.